This entry is about one TCR beta chain. Its antigen is unknown. No base-level quality is on record; no much larger clone is a single base apart. These data belong to a study of blood T cell repertoires in COVID-19 (dated by TCRdb to the early 2020s). With regard to the full study: The collaborator samples originated in the United States, Italy and Spain and spanned the acute and convalescent phases of COVID-19. Subjects who had been exposed to COVID-19, were actively infected with it, or had recovered from it provided the deeply sampled blood TCRbeta repertoires that made up the dataset. The prospective study material was composed of cDNA or gDNA derived from T cells, B-cell-depleted T cells, or PBMCs. A de-identified subject ID, COVID-19 status, age in years and sex were almost always included in the sample metadata. A freely available public database, intended as a resource for researchers studying the immune response to SARS-CoV-2, is where the repertoires were released. HLA class I and class II types, where available, came from metadata supplied by the sample provider rather than from assay-based typing. Samples were obtained from the ongoing ImmuneRACE study (first 160 participants) and from 1,254 subjects provided by 6 global collaborators.

The collaborating institutions used their own protocols to collect whole blood in K2EDTA tubes. For TCRbeta analysis, collaborator samples were shipped as frozen whole blood, as isolated PBMCs, or as DNA extracted from either sample type. TCRbeta CDR3 regions were amplified from genomic DNA using the immunoSEQ Assay, a bias-controlled multiplex PCR. In the paper's pipeline: Nucleated cell counts per sample were estimated from amplification of reference gene primers within the assay. To quantify the absolute abundance of each unique TCRbeta CDR3 rearrangement, sequence reads were collapsed and filtered. For each sample, productive Simpson clonality was calculated as the square root of Simpson's diversity index across productive rearrangements. Sourced from immuneACCESS, this table was stored by TCRdb with only in-frame sequences that have V and J called. A share of the clones is absent; for the studies checked, an unresolved V gene accounts for under half, and the remainder has no known explanation. D and trimming come from the DNA, and the V and J calls and clone size come from that table. Here the sample has roughly 220,000 clones; 80% to 90% occur a single time. The biggest ten clones account for about 6% of the sample.

Overall study results and their limits: How much clinical and demographic metadata was included differed by source and by participant, and the metadata was provided uncurated.

Sequences were obtained from peripheral blood. The receptor was isolated from an elderly man with acute or convalescent COVID-19.

The nucleotide sequence is given as TGTGCCAGCAATACAGGAGCCTATGGCTACACCTTC. The translation is CASNTGAYGYTF. This chain is built from TRBV25-1 and TRBJ1-2; the D region possibly corresponds to TRBD1 (5 bases align). Based on the germline V gene, the CDR1 and CDR2 sequences are MGHDK and SYGVNS. The CDR3 sequence holds 12 residues, the cysteine and phenylalanine included. Only the CDR3 region is kept as DNA, spanning 36 bases read in frame from base 1. Deletion took 7 bases off V and 4 bases off J, with a span of 10 bases between the germline ends.